Here is one T cell receptor (beta chain) with its context. What it binds is not known. The CDR3 covers 17 residues. V lost 6 bases and J lost 0, with 20 bases in between. This sample was taken from a study of T and B cells in COVID-19 patients. Study background: In the active-infection cohort, 18 of 20 patients had comorbidities linked to unfavorable COVID-19 outcome.

TRB was amplified from about 260-540 ng of blood genomic DNA. General study results and limits: Sorted SARS-CoV-2-responsive or tetramer+ T cells and CD4+, regulatory and CD8+ subsets were not yet sequenced.

BIOMED2 TRB-A/B primer pools were used in multiplex TRB PCR. TCRdb reprocessed the multiplex PCR reads via MiXCR and lists one record per CDR3 protein. There are about 10,000 distinct CDR3 sequences in the sample; 25% to 30% occur only once, and 27% lies in the top ten. The clonotype was recovered from a human donor who had recovered from COVID-19. The sample was blood. The V gene is TRBV12-3 or TRBV12-4, the J gene TRBJ1-2, with D tentatively TRBD1 (6 bases). CDR3: CASSPGPGQLANYGYTF. CDR3 coding DNA: TGTGCCAGCAGCCCAGGACCAGGACAGTTAGCTAACTATGGCTACACCTTC.